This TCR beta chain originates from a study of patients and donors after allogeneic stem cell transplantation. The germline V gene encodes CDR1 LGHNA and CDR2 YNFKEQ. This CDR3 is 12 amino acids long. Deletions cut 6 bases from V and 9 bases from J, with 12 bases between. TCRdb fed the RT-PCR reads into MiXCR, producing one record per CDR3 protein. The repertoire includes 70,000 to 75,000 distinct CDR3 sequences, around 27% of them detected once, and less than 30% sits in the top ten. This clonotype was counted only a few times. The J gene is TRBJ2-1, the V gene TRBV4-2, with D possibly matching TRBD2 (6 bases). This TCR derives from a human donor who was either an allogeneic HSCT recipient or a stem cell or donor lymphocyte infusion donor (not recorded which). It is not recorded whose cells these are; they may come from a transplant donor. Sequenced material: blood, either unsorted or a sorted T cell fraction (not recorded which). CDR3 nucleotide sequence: TGTGCCAGCAGGGGTCCCGGGGGTGAGCAGTTCTTC. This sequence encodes CASRGPGGEQFF.